Listed below are T cell receptor beta chains from one sample, sequenced in a study of blood T cell repertoires in COVID-19. Produced via immunoSEQ multiplex PCR; TCRdb's table is partial and in-frame only. The data hold 200,000 to 250,000 clones, with 80% to 90% observed a single time. The sequenced sample was peripheral blood. Source of these receptors: a woman aged 80 or older with active or convalescent COVID-19. Each CDR3 is given with its conserved first and last residue. Each record gives: V gene, D gene, J gene, CDR3 protein. The D gene is left open where the match is weak.

TRBV19	.	TRBJ1-1	CASSQRRRNTEAFF
TRBV7-9	TRBD2	TRBJ2-7	CASSSRLAGGSYEQYF
TRBV7-8	.	TRBJ1-1	CASSSRQLGEAFF
TRBV5-1	.	TRBJ2-7	CASSLATLVGSGEQYF
TRBV5-1	.	TRBJ2-5	CASSFWGVQETQYF
TRBV12-3/TRBV12-4	.	TRBJ2-7	CASSPETLYEQYF
TRBV7-2	TRBD2	TRBJ2-3	CASSLAPPGGSGEDTQYF
TRBV5-1	.	TRBJ1-3	CASSLGPSGSGNTIYF
TRBV7-2	TRBD1	TRBJ1-3	CASSPQGQGGDTIYF
TRBV24-1	TRBD2	TRBJ2-3	CATGDGSGSPDTQYF
TRBV7-6	.	TRBJ2-1	CASSPQGSSYNEQFF
TRBV15	.	TRBJ2-7	CATSPGGQLSYEQYF
TRBV9	.	TRBJ1-2	CASSVDGSYGYTF
TRBV5-1	.	TRBJ2-7	CASSPRGTGSYEQYF
TRBV7-9	.	TRBJ1-5	CASSLEGVIQPQHF
TRBV28	.	TRBJ1-1	CASRPPSRVPEAFF
TRBV20-1	TRBD1	TRBJ2-2	CSASKEGAAGELFF
TRBV12-5	.	TRBJ2-1	CASGLKTQLNYNEQFF
TRBV7-7	.	TRBJ2-1	CASSLGSNNEQFF
TRBV9	.	TRBJ1-2	CASSVDVRGTGGYTF
TRBV18	.	TRBJ1-1	CASSLTGPKDTEAFF
TRBV28	.	TRBJ1-5	CASSSGFGQPQHF
TRBV9	TRBD1	TRBJ1-1	CASSTQGGNTEAFF
TRBV2	.	TRBJ2-1	CASSPRFSYNEQFF
TRBV3-1/TRBV3-2	.	TRBJ1-6	CASSQGISNSPLHF
TRBV30	.	TRBJ1-1	CAWRQLPHEAFF
TRBV28	.	TRBJ1-6	CASSLDRDYNSPLHF
TRBV25-1	.	TRBJ2-5	CASRPREVSFPYF
TRBV5-6	.	TRBJ2-6	CASSLVPSGANVLTF
TRBV7-9	.	TRBJ2-3	CASSSLNPGGFTDTQYF
TRBV3-1/TRBV3-2	.	TRBJ2-2	CASSPPDSVNTGELFF
TRBV12-3/TRBV12-4	.	TRBJ1-5	CASSSTRQPQHF
TRBV28	TRBD2	TRBJ2-5	CASTTSGGARETQYF
TRBV14	.	TRBJ1-6	CASSQDKDSSYNSPLHF
TRBV3-1/TRBV3-2	.	TRBJ2-7	CASSQDRQVQYF
TRBV19	TRBD2	TRBJ2-1	CASSPLLAGDPHEQFF
TRBV5-7	TRBD1	TRBJ1-5	CASSAGTDNQPQHF
TRBV9	.	TRBJ1-1	CASSPLRRDDAFF
TRBV15	.	TRBJ2-7	CATSRDKGDEQYF
TRBV11-2	.	TRBJ2-7	CASSLFTGPTGEQYF
TRBV18	.	TRBJ2-7	CASSPGRGGAYEQYF
TRBV7-2	.	TRBJ1-1	CASAEDTEAFF
TRBV9	.	TRBJ1-2	CASITRGGNLHYGYTF
TRBV7-9	TRBD2	TRBJ2-5	CASSLGSGRGRETQYF
TRBV6-5	TRBD2	TRBJ2-4	CASSPPGWGGDIQYF
TRBV5-1	.	TRBJ2-3	CASSSHLTLVSDTQYF